The 22 T cell receptor beta chains given below trace back to one sample, sequenced in a study of spatial heterogeneity in lung cancer. Notes on the study in general: The study found that expanded intratumoral alpha and beta TCR counts tracked tumor mutation counts.

Time point described: sample taken at primary tumor resection. TCRdb used MiXCR to reprocess the 5' RACE reads, holding one entry per CDR3 protein. The table lists about 27,000 distinct CDR3 sequences, about 7.1% of them singletons. These TCRs' antigens remain unknown. The source material was lung tumor tissue, sampled at surgery. These receptors all come from a male donor with early-stage non-small cell lung cancer.

This clonotype occurred many times. This chain joins TRBV29-1 and TRBJ2-3; D remains ambiguous. V was pared by 7 bases and J by 2 bases, with 16 bases between. The CDR3 spans 14 residues. CDR1 is SQVTM and CDR2 is ANQGSEA in the germline V gene. Here the CDR3 DNA reads TGCAGCGCTGGGCGTGACACGTACACAGATACGCAGTATTTT. It specifies CSAGRDTYTDTQYF.

This chain's CDR3 is CATSPSQGRNEQFF. The CDR3, as DNA: TGTGCCACCTCCCCCTCCCAGGGTAGGAATGAGCAGTTCTTC. The genes are TRBV6-1 and TRBJ2-1; possibly TRBD1 for D (5 bases). V was pared by 10 bases and J by 7 bases, with 20 bases between. The CDR3 contains 14 residues. The germline gives CDR1 MNHNS, CDR2 SASEGT.

This clonotype occurred a few times. This rearrangement joins TRBV6-6 to TRBJ2-1, with unresolved D. CDR1 and CDR2 from the germline V gene are MNHNY and SVGAGI (reference sequence). The V and J ends lost 2 bases and 5 bases respectively, with 1 base between them. This CDR3 comprises 11 residues. DNA for the CDR3: TGTGCCAGCAGTTACCACAATGAGCAGTTCTTC. Translation: CASSYHNEQFF.

The genes are TRBV4-3 and TRBJ1-5, with TRBD1 as a possible D gene (5 bases). This CDR3 comprises 18 residues. Germline CDR1 and CDR2: LGHNA and YSLEER. V lost 4 bases to trimming and J lost 0 bases, with 19 bases between them. The CDR3 coding sequence is TGCGCCAGCAGCCTTACGGTGGGGGACTTTTATAGCAATCAGCCCCAGCATTTT. It is translated as CASSLTVGDFYSNQPQHF.

This clonotype was observed a handful of times. This rearrangement joins TRBV27 to TRBJ2-1; D possibly corresponds to TRBD1 (5 bases). Trimming left V 5 bases short and J 3 bases short, with 8 bases between. CDR1 is MNHEY, CDR2 SMNVEV, per germline (reference sequence). This CDR3 comprises 13 residues. CDR3 DNA sequence: TGTGCCAGCAGTCAGGGAAACTACAATGAGCAGTTCTTC. This gives the protein CASSQGNYNEQFF.

This clonotype appeared many times. The gene calls are TRBV20-1 and TRBJ1-1, with D maybe TRBD1 (6 bases). The CDR3 is made up of 14 amino acids. The V end was cut by 3 bases, the J end by 4 bases, with 15 bases between. The V gene's germline CDR1 is DFQATT and CDR2 SNEGSKA (reference sequence). The CDR3 sequence: CSAREGTGTTEAFF. CDR3 bases: TGCAGTGCTAGGGAGGGCACAGGGACCACTGAAGCTTTCTTT.

This clonotype was seen at least ten times. The genes are TRBV5-4 and TRBJ2-3; 12 bases match TRBD1. The CDR3 consists of 15 residues. Germline V gene data show CDR1 as SGHNT and CDR2 as YYREEE (reference sequence). J gave up 4 bases and V 5 bases, and 5 bases lay outside the gene matches. The CDR3, as DNA: TGTGCCAGCAGTCGGGACAGGGGGCAATCAGATACGCAGTATTTT. Residues: CASSRDRGQSDTQYF. The full variable domain, with the rest looked up from reference TRBV5-4 and TRBJ2-3, is ETGVTQSPTHLIKTRGQQVTLRCSSQSGHNTVSWYQQALGQGPQFIFQYYREEENGRGNFPPRFSGLQFPNYSSELNVNALELDDSALYLCASSRDRGQSDTQYFGPGTRLTVL.

This clonotype was recorded at least ten times. The rearrangement uses TRBV29-1 and TRBJ1-3; D is perhaps TRBD1 (5 bases). V was trimmed by 3 bases and J by 1 base, leaving 10 bases between them. The CDR3 sequence is 14 residues long. Germline loops: CDR1 SQVTM, CDR2 ANQGSEA. The chain's CDR3 is CSVDDSKSGNTIYF. The CDR3, as DNA: TGCAGCGTTGACGACAGCAAGTCTGGAAACACCATATATTTT. Filled out from reference TRBV29-1 and TRBJ1-3, the complete variable domain reads SAVISQKPSRDICQRGTSLTIQCQVDSQVTMMFWYRQQPGQSLTLIATANQGSEATYESGFVIDKFPISRPNLTFSTLTVSNMSPEDSSIYLCSVDDSKSGNTIYFGEGSWLTVV.

This clonotype has just a few counts. The chain combines TRBV24-1 with TRBJ2-1, with D perhaps matching TRBD1 (6 bases). Looked up from germline, CDR1 is KGHDR and CDR2 is SFDVKD. Trimming took off 1 base at V and 7 bases at J, with 16 bases between the two ends. This CDR3 contains 16 residues. Here the CDR3 reads CATSDFGQGQGNEQFF. Written as DNA, the CDR3 is TGTGCCACCAGTGATTTCGGGCAGGGGCAGGGGAATGAGCAGTTCTTC.

The rearrangement uses TRBV28 and TRBJ1-6; perhaps TRBD1 as D (6 bases). This CDR3 spans 14 amino acids. Trimming removed 6 bases from V and 6 bases from J, with 12 bases in between. The germline V gene encodes CDR1 MDHEN and CDR2 SYDVKM. The CDR3 here is CASSQGGVNSPLHF. DNA of the CDR3: TGTGCCAGCAGCCAAGGGGGGGTTAATTCACCCCTCCACTTT.

This clonotype was detected only a few times. The V and J genes are TRBV6-1 and TRBJ1-5; TRBD1 aligns across 8 bases. In germline, CDR1 is MNHNS, CDR2 SASEGT. CDR3 length: 18 amino acids. J gave up 0 bases and V 6 bases, and 13 bases lay outside the gene matches. DNA of the CDR3: TGTGCCAGCAGAACCGGGACAGGCGTTAACTATAGCAATCAGCCCCAGCATTTT. Its translation: CASRTGTGVNYSNQPQHF.

The table lists this clonotype with many counts. The chain links TRBV20-1 to TRBJ1-2; a possible D gene is TRBD1 (5 bases). The CDR3 has 14 amino acids. Germline CDR1 DFQATT, CDR2 SNEGSKA (reference sequence). Trimming stripped 6 bases from V and 4 bases from J, with 18 bases between. For the CDR3, the DNA is TGCAGTGCCCTTAGGGCAGGGATCTCCTATGGCTACACCTTC. Its protein product is CSALRAGISYGYTF.

In the case of this clonotype: A read error may produce the germline difference seen at one junction end. The chain has TRBV12-3 or TRBV12-4 and TRBJ2-4; D is perhaps TRBD1 (5 bases). CDR3 length: 14 amino acids. CDR3 in DNA: TGTGCCAGCAGTATAGGGGATCTCCTAAACATTCTGTACTTC. Its protein product is CASSIGDLLNILYF.

V gene TRBV20-1 combines with J gene TRBJ1-2; D may be TRBD1 (5 bases). This CDR3 contains 16 residues. Trimming shortened V by 0 bases and J by 10 bases, and 24 bases separated the two germline ends. Looked up from germline, CDR1 is DFQATT and CDR2 is SNEGSKA (reference sequence). DNA for the CDR3: TGCAGTGCTAGAGACCCTGGACAAGACCTAACTATTGACTACACCTTC. Translated, it gives CSARDPGQDLTIDYTF.

This clonotype was observed at least ten times. The J gene is TRBJ2-5, the V gene TRBV28; D might be TRBD2 (7 bases). The CDR3 extends over 15 amino acids. CDR1 MDHEN and CDR2 SYDVKM come from the germline V gene. V was trimmed by 6 bases and J by 5 bases, leaving 19 bases between them. The CDR3 DNA sequence: TGTGCCAGCAGCCACGCAGGGGAGGGAGAGGAGACCCAGTACTTC. Translation: CASSHAGEGEETQYF.

This clonotype has ten or more counts. The gene calls are TRBV28 and TRBJ2-3; D is unclear. Germline assignment: CDR1 MDHEN and CDR2 SYDVKM. CDR3 length: 13 residues. V was pared by 8 bases and J by 0 bases, with 9 bases between. This chain's CDR3 is CASLLGSTDTQYF. The CDR3 region has the DNA TGTGCCAGCCTCCTTGGTAGCACAGATACGCAGTATTTT.

This clonotype occurred a few times. This rearrangement joins TRBV14 to TRBJ1-6; D ambiguous. The CDR3 is 14 residues long. Looked up from germline, CDR1 is SGHDN and CDR2 is FVKESK. The V end was cut by 3 bases, the J end by 7 bases, with 10 bases between. The CDR3, as DNA: TGTGCCAGCAGCCAGGACCGCAGAAATTCACCCCTCCACTTT. Translating it yields CASSQDRRNSPLHF.

The table lists this clonotype with many counts. The chain employs TRBV5-1 and TRBJ2-3, with 8 bases matching TRBD1. From germline, CDR1 is SGHRS and CDR2 YFSETQ. Trimming cost V 2 bases and J 2 bases; bases outside gene matches: 4. This CDR3 is built from 15 residues. CDR3 loop: CASSFGQGYTDTQYF. CDR3 nucleotide sequence: TGCGCCAGCAGCTTTGGACAGGGTTACACAGATACGCAGTATTTT.

In its sample, this clonotype was seen many times. The V gene is TRBV29-1, the J gene TRBJ1-4; 7 bases agree with TRBD1. The CDR3 consists of 13 residues. Germline CDR1 SQVTM, CDR2 ANQGSEA. The junction had 5 bases not matched to a gene; V was cut back by 7 bases and J by 3 bases. The CDR3 bases are TGCAGCGCTACAGGGGCCGCTAATGAAAAACTGTTTTTT. As protein: CSATGAANEKLFF.

In its sample, this clonotype was seen a few times. This chain uses TRBV12-3 or TRBV12-4 with TRBJ1-5; a weak D match, TRBD1 (6 bases). The CDR3 consists of 14 residues. V lost 11 bases and J lost 5, with 19 bases in between. The CDR3 loop reads CAQSTGPGDQPQHF. The CDR3 DNA reads as TGTGCCCAAAGCACAGGGCCGGGGGATCAGCCCCAGCATTTT.

V and J are TRBV7-9 and TRBJ1-1, with D unresolved. The CDR3 runs 14 residues. V was cut by 5 bases and J by 2 bases, with 12 bases left in between. CDR1 is SEHNR and CDR2 is FQNEAQ in the germline V gene (reference sequence). CDR3 residues: CASSLGYGNTEAFF. CDR3 nucleotide sequence: TGTGCCAGCAGCCTTGGATACGGCAACACTGAAGCTTTCTTT.

This clonotype was seen ten or more times. The rearrangement links TRBV6-6 to TRBJ1-2; D possibly corresponds to TRBD1 (5 bases). CDR3 length equals 12 residues. Trimming took off 4 bases at V and 8 bases at J, with 11 bases between the two ends. CDR1 and CDR2 from the germline V gene are MNHNY and SVGAGI (reference sequence). The CDR3 DNA reads as TGTGCCAGCAGTTTTAACTGGGACGGCTACACCTTC. Protein product: CASSFNWDGYTF.